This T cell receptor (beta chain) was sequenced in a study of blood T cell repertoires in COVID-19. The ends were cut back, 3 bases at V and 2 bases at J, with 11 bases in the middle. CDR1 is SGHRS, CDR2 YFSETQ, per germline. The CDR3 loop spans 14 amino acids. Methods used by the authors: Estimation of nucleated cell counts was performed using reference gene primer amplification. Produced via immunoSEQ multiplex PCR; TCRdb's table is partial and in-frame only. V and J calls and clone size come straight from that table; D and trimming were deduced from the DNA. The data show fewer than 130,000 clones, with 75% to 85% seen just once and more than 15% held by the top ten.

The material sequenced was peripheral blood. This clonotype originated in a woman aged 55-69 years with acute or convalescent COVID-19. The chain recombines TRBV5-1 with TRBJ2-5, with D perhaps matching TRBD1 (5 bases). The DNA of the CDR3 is TGCGCCAGCAGCTACGGACATTTTCAAGAGACCCAGTACTTC. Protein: CASSYGHFQETQYF.